The 13 T cell receptor beta chains presented below share a single source sample, sequenced in a study of beta chain features in type 1 diabetes (dated 2018 in TCRdb). Library creation used the immunoSEQ multiplex PCR assay. The entire isolated RNA was reverse transcribed using the High Capacity cDNA Reverse Transcription Kit, and thus expressed TCRB transcripts were sequenced. TCRdb provides this immuneACCESS table in a form limited to in-frame rearrangements. Some clones are lacking; in checked studies, under half of them reflect an unresolved V gene, and why the rest are absent is not known. The sample data list roughly 500,000 clones, and roughly 31% of these were observed just once. Together, the top ten hold around 0.065% of the sample. Sequencing used naive CD4+ T cells from blood. Read against the paper, the sample's cell subset or site label means: true naive CD4+ T cells. These receptors originate from a man younger than 30 in good health.

V is TRBV7-2 and J is TRBJ1-4; the D is unclear. The CDR3 contains 14 residues. The ends were cut back, 1 base at V and 8 bases at J, with 11 bases in the middle. Germline CDR1 SGHTA, CDR2 FQGNSA. The CDR3 nucleotides read TGTGCCAGCAGCTTAGTAGCCTTCGGGGAAAAACTGTTTTTT. This sequence encodes CASSLVAFGEKLFF.

This chain connects TRBV5-1 to TRBJ2-5; D tentatively fits TRBD1 or TRBD2 (5 bases each). The CDR3 sequence is 12 residues long. The ends were cut back, 2 bases at V and 5 bases at J, with 7 bases in the middle. Germline V gene lookup returns CDR1 SGHRS and CDR2 YFSETQ. CDR3: CASSFRDETQYF. The CDR3, as DNA: TGCGCCAGCAGCTTCCGGGACGAGACCCAGTACTTC.

This rearrangement joins TRBV28 to TRBJ2-5; no clear D. Trimming pared 8 bases from V and 1 base from J, leaving 14 bases between. Germline lookup yields CDR1 MDHEN and CDR2 SYDVKM. The CDR3 loop spans 14 amino acids. The CDR3 region has the DNA TGTGCCAGCCGGCTGGCGACGTTCCAAGAGACCCAGTACTTC. Amino acids: CASRLATFQETQYF. Supplemented by reference TRBV28 and TRBJ2-5, the full variable domain reads DVKVTQSSRYLVKRTGEKVFLECVQDMDHENMFWYRQDPGLGLRLIYFSYDVKMKEKGDIPEGYSVSREKKERFSLILESASTNQTSMYLCASRLATFQETQYFGPGTRLLVL.

This clone was seen a few times. This chain connects TRBV9 to TRBJ2-3; no firm D call. V was pared by 5 bases and J by 1 base, with 8 bases between. There are 13 residues in the CDR3. Per the germline V gene, CDR1 is SGDLS and CDR2 is YYNGEE. The CDR3 spells CASSGAGTDTQYF. CDR3 nucleotide sequence: TGTGCCAGCAGTGGAGCTGGCACAGATACGCAGTATTTT.

This CDR3 is CASSDARGIQETQYF. DNA of the CDR3: TGTGCCAGCAGCGATGCGAGGGGCATCCAAGAGACCCAGTACTTC. This chain joins TRBV7-2 and TRBJ2-5; TRBD1 or TRBD2 may be the D gene (5 bases each). The V gene's germline CDR1 is SGHTA and CDR2 FQGNSA. The V end lost 5 bases, the J end lost 1 base, and 14 bases lay between the germline ends. The CDR3 totals 15 residues.

The chain joins TRBV7-3 to TRBJ2-7; D is uncertain. Germline values: CDR1 SGHTA, CDR2 FQGTGA. The V end lost 0 bases, the J end lost 0 bases, and 6 bases lay between the germline ends. The CDR3 spans 14 residues. This CDR3 reads CASSLTGNSYEQYF. In DNA, the CDR3 is TGTGCCAGCAGCTTAACTGGGAACTCCTACGAGCAGTACTTC.

DNA for the CDR3: TGTGCCAGCAGTTACTCGACGGACGGTGAGCAGTACTTC. This sequence encodes CASSYSTDGEQYF. The chain uses TRBV6-5 and TRBJ2-7; D call uncertain. The germline V gene encodes CDR1 MNHEY and CDR2 SVGAGI. The V end was cut by 0 bases, the J end by 7 bases, with 10 bases between. There are 13 residues in the CDR3.

This clone has a single count. V and J are TRBV6-1 and TRBJ2-1, with D possibly being TRBD2 (5 bases). Per germline, CDR1 MNHNS and CDR2 SASEGT. The CDR3 length is 15 residues. Deletions cut 3 bases from V and 0 bases from J, with 9 bases between. CDR3 sequence reads: CASSEDGNSYNEQFF. CDR3 DNA: TGTGCCAGCAGTGAGGACGGGAACTCCTACAATGAGCAGTTCTTC.

This clone was observed a few times. The chain has TRBV10-3 and TRBJ2-1, with TRBD1 matching over 7 bases. This CDR3 region has 13 residues. The ends lost 6 bases at V and 5 bases at J; junction bases unmatched: 4. Germline CDR1 is ENHRY and CDR2 is SYGVKD. In nucleotides, the CDR3 is TGTGCCATCAGGACAGGGCTGAACAATGAGCAGTTCTTC. It is translated as CAIRTGLNNEQFF.

CDR3 coding DNA: TGTGCCAGCAGCGAGACGGGCAGGCCAAATGAAAAACTGTTTTTT. Translated: CASSETGRPNEKLFF. The J gene is TRBJ1-4, the V gene TRBV7-9; D gene uncertain. Between the trimmed V and J ends, which lost 5 bases and 5 bases, there was a span of 15 bases. The V gene's germline CDR1 is SEHNR and CDR2 FQNEAQ (reference sequence). The CDR3 is 15 residues long.

The sample holds a few counts of this clone. This chain links TRBV29-1 with TRBJ1-1, with D unresolved. This CDR3 contains 13 residues. Germline V gene data show CDR1 as SQVTM and CDR2 as ANQGSEA. V dropped 1 base and J dropped 6 bases, with 12 bases sitting between them. The CDR3 sequence: CSVEASNGAEAFF. For the CDR3, the DNA is TGCAGCGTTGAAGCCAGTAACGGCGCTGAAGCTTTCTTT.

This clone occurred a few times. This rearrangement joins TRBV4-3 to TRBJ2-1; no clear D. The CDR3 contains 17 residues. CDR1 and CDR2 from the germline V gene are LGHNA and YSLEER. V was shortened by 0 bases and J by 3 bases, with 15 bases between the two germline ends. The CDR3 nucleotides read TGCGCCAGCAGCCAAGAGCCCGGGCCGAAGCTCTACAATGAGCAGTTCTTC. Translated, it gives CASSQEPGPKLYNEQFF.

This sequence joins TRBV7-9 and TRBJ1-5, with 10 nucleotides matching TRBD1. Trimming took 3 bases from V and 5 from J; bases not matched to a gene: 7. This CDR3 contains 16 residues. Germline V lookup: CDR1 SEHNR, CDR2 FQNEAQ (reference sequence). The CDR3 here is CASSFGSGTGDQPQHF. As DNA, the CDR3 is TGTGCCAGCAGCTTCGGTTCCGGGACAGGGGATCAGCCCCAGCATTTT.